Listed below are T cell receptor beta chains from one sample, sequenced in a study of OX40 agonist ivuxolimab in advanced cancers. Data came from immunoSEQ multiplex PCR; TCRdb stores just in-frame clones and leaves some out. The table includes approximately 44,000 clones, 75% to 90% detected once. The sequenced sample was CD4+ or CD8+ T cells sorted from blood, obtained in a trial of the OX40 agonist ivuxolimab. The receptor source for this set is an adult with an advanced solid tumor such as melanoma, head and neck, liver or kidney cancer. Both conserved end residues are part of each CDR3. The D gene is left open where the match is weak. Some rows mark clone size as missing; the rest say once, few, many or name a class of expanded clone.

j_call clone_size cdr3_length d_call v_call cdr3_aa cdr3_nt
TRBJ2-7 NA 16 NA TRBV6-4 CASSLLLRTAYYEQYF TGTGCCAGCAGCCTTCTTTTACGGACGGCCTACTACGAGCAGTACTTC
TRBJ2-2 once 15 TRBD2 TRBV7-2 CASSLVAGESGELFF TGTGCCAGCAGCCTTGTAGCGGGAGAGTCCGGGGAGCTGTTTTTT
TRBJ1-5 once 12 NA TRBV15 CATRGPNQPQHF TGTGCCACCAGGGGGCCCAATCAGCCCCAGCATTTT
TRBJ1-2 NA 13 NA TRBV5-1 CASSLSDMGGYTF TGCGCCAGCAGCTTGTCAGACATGGGGGGCTACACCTTC
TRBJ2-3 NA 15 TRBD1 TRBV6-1 CASSVGRGLFDTQYF TGTGCCAGCAGTGTCGGCAGGGGGCTTTTTGATACGCAGTATTTT
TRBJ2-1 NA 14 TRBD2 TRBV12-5 CASSGRSSYNEQFF TGTGCTAGTAGCGGGAGGAGCTCCTACAATGAGCAGTTCTTC
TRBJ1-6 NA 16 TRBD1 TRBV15 CATSTRQGSYNSPLHF TGTGCCACCAGCACCCGACAGGGCTCCTATAATTCACCCCTCCACTTT
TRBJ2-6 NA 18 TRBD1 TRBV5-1 CASSFQGQGFSGANVLTF TGCGCCAGCAGCTTCCAGGGACAGGGTTTCTCTGGGGCCAACGTCCTGACTTTC
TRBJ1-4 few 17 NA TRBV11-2 CASSLDRRVAGSEKLFF TGTGCCAGCAGCTTAGATCGAAGAGTTGCAGGTTCCGAGAAACTGTTTTTT
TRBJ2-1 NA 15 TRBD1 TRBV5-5 CASSLEGQGVNEQFF TGTGCCAGCAGCTTGGAGGGACAGGGGGTCAATGAGCAGTTCTTC
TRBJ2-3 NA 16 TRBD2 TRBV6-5 CASSYQSGRAGDTQYF TGTGCCAGCAGTTACCAAAGCGGGAGGGCCGGAGATACGCAGTATTTT
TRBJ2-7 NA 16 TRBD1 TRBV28 CASTSSGTGLSYEQYF TGTGCCAGCACCTCTTCCGGGACAGGGCTCTCCTACGAGCAGTACTTC
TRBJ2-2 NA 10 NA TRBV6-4 CARGTGELFF TGTGCCAGGGGAACCGGGGAGCTGTTTTTT
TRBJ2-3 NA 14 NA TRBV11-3 CASSLAGASDTQYF TGTGCCAGCAGCTTAGCGGGAGCTTCAGATACGCAGTATTTT
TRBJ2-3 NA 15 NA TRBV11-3 CASSLRVLGTDTQYF TGTGCCAGCAGCTTAAGAGTTCTCGGCACAGATACGCAGTATTTT
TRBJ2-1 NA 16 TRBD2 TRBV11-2 CASSPLLAGGRNEQFF TGTGCCAGCAGCCCTTTACTAGCGGGAGGACGTAATGAGCAGTTCTTC
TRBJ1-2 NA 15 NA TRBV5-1 CASSSGSAANYGYTF TGCGCCAGCAGCTCCGGGTCGGCCGCTAACTATGGCTACACCTTC
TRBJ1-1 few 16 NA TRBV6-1 CASSEGSWLANTEAFF TGTGCCAGCAGTGAAGGATCGTGGCTGGCGAACACTGAAGCTTTCTTT
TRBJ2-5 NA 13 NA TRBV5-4 CASSFQVMGTQYF TGTGCCAGCAGCTTCCAGGTTATGGGGACCCAGTACTTC
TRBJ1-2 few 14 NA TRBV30 CACTLPGNNYGYTF TGTGCCTGTACCCTCCCGGGGAATAACTATGGCTACACCTTC
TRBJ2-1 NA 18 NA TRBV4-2 CASSQVIGTLSSYNEQFF TGTGCCAGCAGCCAAGTTATCGGTACCTTAAGCTCCTACAATGAGCAGTTCTTC
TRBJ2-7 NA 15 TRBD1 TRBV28 CASSRDRGPTYEQYF TGTGCCAGCAGTCGGGACAGGGGGCCCACCTACGAGCAGTACTTC
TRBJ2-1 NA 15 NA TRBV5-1 CASSLGHEGHNEQFF TGCGCCAGCAGCCTGGGACATGAGGGGCACAATGAGCAGTTCTTC
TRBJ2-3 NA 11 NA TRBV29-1 CSVTVTDTQYF TGCAGCGTTACCGTGACAGATACGCAGTATTTT
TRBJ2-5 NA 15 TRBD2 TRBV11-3 CASSSRTSGGGTQYF TGTGCCAGCAGCTCTCGGACTAGCGGGGGGGGGACCCAGTACTTC
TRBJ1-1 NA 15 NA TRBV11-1 CASSPTGTANTEAFF TGTGCCAGCAGCCCAACCGGGACGGCAAACACTGAAGCTTTCTTT
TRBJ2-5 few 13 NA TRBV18 CASSPRTGETQYF TGTGCCAGCTCACCCCGGACCGGAGAGACCCAGTACTTC
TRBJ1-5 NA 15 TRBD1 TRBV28 CASRDRAASNQPQHF TGTGCCAGCAGAGACAGGGCGGCTAGCAATCAGCCCCAGCATTTT
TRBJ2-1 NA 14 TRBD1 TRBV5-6 CASMPGQGFNEQFF TGTGCCAGCATGCCGGGACAGGGATTCAATGAGCAGTTCTTC
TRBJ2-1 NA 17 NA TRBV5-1 CASSRFRDPSSYNEQFF TGCGCCAGCAGCCGCTTTCGGGACCCCAGCTCCTACAATGAGCAGTTCTTC
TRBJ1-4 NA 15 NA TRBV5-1 CASSLVGGRVEKLFF TGCGCCAGCAGCTTGGTTGGTGGACGGGTGGAAAAACTGTTTTTT
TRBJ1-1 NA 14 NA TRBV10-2 CASSPAGGGTEAFF TGCGCCAGCAGTCCGGCGGGGGGTGGTACTGAAGCTTTCTTT
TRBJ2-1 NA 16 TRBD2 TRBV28 CASSLLGGRGYNEQFF TGTGCCAGCAGTTTATTGGGAGGGCGGGGGTACAATGAGCAGTTCTTC
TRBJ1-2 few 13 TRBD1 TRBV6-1 CASRGQGAYGYTF TGTGCCAGCAGAGGACAGGGAGCCTATGGCTACACCTTC
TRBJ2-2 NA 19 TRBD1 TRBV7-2 CASSLVSPRQGENTGELFF TGTGCCAGCAGCTTAGTATCCCCTCGCCAGGGGGAAAACACCGGGGAGCTGTTTTTT
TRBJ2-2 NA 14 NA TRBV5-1 CASSSQTQGGELFF TGCGCCAGCAGCTCACAAACACAGGGTGGAGAGCTGTTTTTT
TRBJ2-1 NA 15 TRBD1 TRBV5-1 CASSLGQGAYNEQFF TGCGCCAGCAGCTTGGGACAGGGGGCATACAATGAGCAGTTCTTC
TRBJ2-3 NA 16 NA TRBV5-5 CASSLGGNERTDTQYF TGTGCCAGCAGCTTGGGAGGGAATGAGCGCACAGATACGCAGTATTTT
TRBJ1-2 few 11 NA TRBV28 CASSFAWGYTF TGTGCCAGCAGTTTCGCCTGGGGCTACACCTTC
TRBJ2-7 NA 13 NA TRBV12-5 CARSGATSYEQYF TGTGCTAGATCGGGGGCTACCAGCTACGAGCAGTACTTC
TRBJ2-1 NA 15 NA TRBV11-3 CASSLVSSGYNEQFF TGTGCCAGCAGCTTAGTATCCAGCGGCTACAATGAGCAGTTCTTC
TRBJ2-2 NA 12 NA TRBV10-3 CAISKTVGELFF TGTGCCATCAGTAAGACGGTCGGGGAGCTGTTTTTT
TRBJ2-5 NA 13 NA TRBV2 CASSEGAGETQYF TGTGCCAGCAGTGAGGGGGCGGGGGAGACCCAGTACTTC
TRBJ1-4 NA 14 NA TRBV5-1 CASSFGPGNEKLFF TGCGCCAGCAGCTTTGGGCCAGGGAATGAAAAACTGTTTTTT
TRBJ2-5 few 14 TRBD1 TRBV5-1 CASSRDRGQETQYF TGCGCCAGCAGCCGGGACAGGGGCCAAGAGACCCAGTACTTC
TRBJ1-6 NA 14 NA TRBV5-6 CASSWGGGNSPLHF TGTGCCAGCAGCTGGGGGGGCGGAAATTCACCCCTCCACTTT
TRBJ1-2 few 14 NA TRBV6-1 CASSEGTGLYGYTF TGTGCCAGCAGTGAAGGAACAGGGCTCTATGGCTACACCTTC